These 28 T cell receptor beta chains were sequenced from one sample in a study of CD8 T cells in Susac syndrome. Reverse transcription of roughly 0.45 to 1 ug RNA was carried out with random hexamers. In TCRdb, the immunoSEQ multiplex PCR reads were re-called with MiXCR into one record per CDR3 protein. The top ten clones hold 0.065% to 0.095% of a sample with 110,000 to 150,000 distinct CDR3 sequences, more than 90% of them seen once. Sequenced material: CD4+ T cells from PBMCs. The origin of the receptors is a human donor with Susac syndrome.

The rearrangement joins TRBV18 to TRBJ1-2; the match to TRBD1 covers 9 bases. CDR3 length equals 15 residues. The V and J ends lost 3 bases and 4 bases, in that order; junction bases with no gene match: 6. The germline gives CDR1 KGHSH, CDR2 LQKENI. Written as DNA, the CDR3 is TGTGCCAGCTCACCCTCCACAGGGGGCGGCTATGGCTACACCTTC. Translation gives CASSPSTGGGYGYTF.

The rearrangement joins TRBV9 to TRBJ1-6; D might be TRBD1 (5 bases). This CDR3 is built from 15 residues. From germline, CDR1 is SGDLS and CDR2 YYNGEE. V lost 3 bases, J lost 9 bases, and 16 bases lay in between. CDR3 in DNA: TGTGCCAGCAGCGCCCACTCTGACAGATCTTCACCCCTCCACTTT. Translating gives CASSAHSDRSSPLHF.

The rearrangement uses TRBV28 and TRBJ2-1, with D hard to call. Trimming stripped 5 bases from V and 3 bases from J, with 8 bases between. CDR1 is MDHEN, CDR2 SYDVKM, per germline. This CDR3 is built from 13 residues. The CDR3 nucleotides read TGTGCCAGCAGTCCAGCTTTCTACAATGAGCAGTTCTTC. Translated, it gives CASSPAFYNEQFF.

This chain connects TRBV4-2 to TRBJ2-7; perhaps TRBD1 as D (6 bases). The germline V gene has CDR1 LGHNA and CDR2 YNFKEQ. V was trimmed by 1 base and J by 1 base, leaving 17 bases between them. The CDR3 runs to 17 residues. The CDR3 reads CASSQGRRTVQSYEQYF. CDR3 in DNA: TGTGCCAGCAGCCAAGGTCGACGGACAGTTCAATCCTACGAGCAGTACTTC.

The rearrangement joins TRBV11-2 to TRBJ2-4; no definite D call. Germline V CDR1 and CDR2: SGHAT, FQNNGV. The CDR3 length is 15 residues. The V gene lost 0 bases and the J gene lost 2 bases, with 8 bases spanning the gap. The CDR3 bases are TGTGCCAGCAGCTTAGATGGGGTTTCCAAAAACATTCAGTACTTC. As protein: CASSLDGVSKNIQYF.

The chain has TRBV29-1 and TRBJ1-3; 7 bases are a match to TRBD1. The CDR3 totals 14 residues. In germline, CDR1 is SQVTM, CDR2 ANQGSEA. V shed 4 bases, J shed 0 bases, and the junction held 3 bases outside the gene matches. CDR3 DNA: TGCAGCGTTGGAAGACAGGGCTCTGGAAACACCATATATTTT. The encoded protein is CSVGRQGSGNTIYF.

The CDR3 DNA reads as TGTGCCAGCAGTGCCCAGGGTTACGGCTACACCTTC. Protein product: CASSAQGYGYTF. The chain uses TRBV12-3 or TRBV12-4 and TRBJ1-2; maybe TRBD1 (5 bases). V lost 5 bases and J lost 8, with 12 bases in between. This CDR3 contains 12 residues.

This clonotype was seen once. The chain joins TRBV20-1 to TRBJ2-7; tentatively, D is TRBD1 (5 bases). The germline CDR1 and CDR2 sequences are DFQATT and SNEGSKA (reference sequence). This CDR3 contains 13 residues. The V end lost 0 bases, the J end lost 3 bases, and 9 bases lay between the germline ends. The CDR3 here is CSARETVLYEQYF. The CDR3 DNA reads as TGCAGTGCTAGAGAGACAGTCCTCTACGAGCAGTACTTC.

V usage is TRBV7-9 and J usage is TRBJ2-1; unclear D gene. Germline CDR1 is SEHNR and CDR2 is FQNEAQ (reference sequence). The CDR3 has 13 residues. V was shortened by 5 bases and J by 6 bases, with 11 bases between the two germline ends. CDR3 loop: CASSLEAGNEQFF. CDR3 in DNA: TGTGCCAGCAGCCTCGAGGCAGGCAATGAGCAGTTCTTC.

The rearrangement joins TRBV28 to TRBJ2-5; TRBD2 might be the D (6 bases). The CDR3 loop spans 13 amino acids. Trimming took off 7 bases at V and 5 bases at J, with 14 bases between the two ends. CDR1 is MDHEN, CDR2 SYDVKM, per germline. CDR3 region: CASNLGGGETQYF. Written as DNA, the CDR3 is TGTGCCAGCAACTTGGGGGGTGGGGAGACCCAGTACTTC.

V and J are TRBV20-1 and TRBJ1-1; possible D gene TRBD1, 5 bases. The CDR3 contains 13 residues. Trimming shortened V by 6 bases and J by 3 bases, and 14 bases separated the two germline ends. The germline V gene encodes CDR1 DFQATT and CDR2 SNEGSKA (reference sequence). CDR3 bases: TGCAGTGCGACCCACCGGGGGGACACTGAAGCTTTCTTT. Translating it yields CSATHRGDTEAFF.

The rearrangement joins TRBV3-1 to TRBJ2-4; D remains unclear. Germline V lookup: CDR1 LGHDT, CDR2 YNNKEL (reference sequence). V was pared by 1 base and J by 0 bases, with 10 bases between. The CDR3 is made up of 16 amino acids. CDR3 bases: TGTGCCAGCAGCCAAGTTTGGTCTACAGCCAAAAACATTCAGTACTTC. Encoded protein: CASSQVWSTAKNIQYF.

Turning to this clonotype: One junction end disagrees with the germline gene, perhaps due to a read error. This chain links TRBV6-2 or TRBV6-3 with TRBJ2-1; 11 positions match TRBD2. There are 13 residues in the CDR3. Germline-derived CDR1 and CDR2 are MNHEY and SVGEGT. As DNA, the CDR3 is TGTGCCAGCAGTTCCCTACTAGCGGGAGCCGCCAAATTC. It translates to CASSSLLAGAAKF.

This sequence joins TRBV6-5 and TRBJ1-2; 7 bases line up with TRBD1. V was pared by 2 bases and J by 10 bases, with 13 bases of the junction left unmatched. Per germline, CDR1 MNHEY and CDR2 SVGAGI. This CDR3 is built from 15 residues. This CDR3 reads CASSYQGQQGYPYTF. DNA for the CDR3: TGTGCCAGCAGTTACCAGGGACAGCAAGGCTACCCCTACACCTTC.

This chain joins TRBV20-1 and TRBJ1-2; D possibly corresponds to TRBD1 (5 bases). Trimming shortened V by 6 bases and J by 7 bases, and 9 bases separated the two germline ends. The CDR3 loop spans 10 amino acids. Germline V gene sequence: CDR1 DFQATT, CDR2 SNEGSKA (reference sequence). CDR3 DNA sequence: TGCAGTGCCCAACAGGTTGGCTACACCTTC. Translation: CSAQQVGYTF.

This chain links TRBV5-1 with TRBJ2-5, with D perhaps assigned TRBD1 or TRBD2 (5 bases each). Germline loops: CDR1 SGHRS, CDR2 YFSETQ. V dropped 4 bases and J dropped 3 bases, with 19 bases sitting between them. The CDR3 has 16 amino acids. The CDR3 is CASSAAPLGAKETQYF. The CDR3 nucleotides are TGCGCCAGCAGCGCCGCTCCACTCGGGGCAAAAGAGACCCAGTACTTC.

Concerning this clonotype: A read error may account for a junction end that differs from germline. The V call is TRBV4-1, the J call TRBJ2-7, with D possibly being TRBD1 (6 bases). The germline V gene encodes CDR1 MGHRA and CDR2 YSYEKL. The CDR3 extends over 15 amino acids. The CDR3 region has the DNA TGCGCCAGCAGCCAACCCGGGACATTCTCCCACGAGCAGTACTTC. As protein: CASSQPGTFSHEQYF.

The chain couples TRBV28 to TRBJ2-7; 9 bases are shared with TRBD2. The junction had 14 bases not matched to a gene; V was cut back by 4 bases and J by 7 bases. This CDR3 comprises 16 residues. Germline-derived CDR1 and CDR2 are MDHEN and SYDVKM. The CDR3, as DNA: TGTGCCAGCAGTTGGCCAGGGGCGGGAGGGAGTGGGGAGCAGTACTTC. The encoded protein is CASSWPGAGGSGEQYF.

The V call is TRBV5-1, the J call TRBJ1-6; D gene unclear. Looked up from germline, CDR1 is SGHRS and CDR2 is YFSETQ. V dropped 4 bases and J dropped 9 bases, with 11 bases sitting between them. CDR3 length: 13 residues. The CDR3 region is CASSAGDISPLHF. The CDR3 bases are TGCGCCAGCAGCGCCGGCGACATTTCACCCCTCCACTTT.

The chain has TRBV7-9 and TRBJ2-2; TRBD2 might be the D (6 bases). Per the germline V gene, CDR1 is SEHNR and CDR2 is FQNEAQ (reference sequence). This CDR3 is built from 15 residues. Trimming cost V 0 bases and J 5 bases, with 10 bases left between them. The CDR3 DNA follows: TGTGCCAGCAGCTTAGCCGGGAGACGGACCGGGGAGCTGTTTTTT. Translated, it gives CASSLAGRRTGELFF.

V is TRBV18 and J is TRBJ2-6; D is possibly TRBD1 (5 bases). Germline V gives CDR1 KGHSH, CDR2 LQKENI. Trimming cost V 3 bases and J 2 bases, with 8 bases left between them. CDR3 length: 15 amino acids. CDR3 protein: CASSPGRAGANVLTF. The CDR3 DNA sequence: TGTGCCAGCTCACCGGGCAGGGCTGGGGCCAACGTCCTGACTTTC.

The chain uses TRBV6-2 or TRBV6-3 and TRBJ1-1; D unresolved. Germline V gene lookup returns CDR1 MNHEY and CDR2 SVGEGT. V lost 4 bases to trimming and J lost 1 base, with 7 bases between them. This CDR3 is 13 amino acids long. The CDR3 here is CASSFETNTEAFF. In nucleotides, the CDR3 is TGTGCCAGCAGTTTTGAGACGAACACTGAAGCTTTCTTT.

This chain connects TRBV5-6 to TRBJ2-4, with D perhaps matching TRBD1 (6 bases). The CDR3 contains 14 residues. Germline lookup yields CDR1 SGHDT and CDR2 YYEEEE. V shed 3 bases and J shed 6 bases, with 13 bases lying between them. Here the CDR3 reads CASSSGTTTNIQYF. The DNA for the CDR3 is TGTGCCAGCAGCTCAGGGACAACGACAAACATTCAGTACTTC. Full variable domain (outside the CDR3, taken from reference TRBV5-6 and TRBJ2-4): DAGVTQSPTHLIKTRGQQVTLRCSPKSGHDTVSWYQQALGQGPQFIFQYYEEEERQRGNFPDRFSGHQFPNYSSELNVNALLLGDSALYLCASSSGTTTNIQYFGAGTRLSVL.

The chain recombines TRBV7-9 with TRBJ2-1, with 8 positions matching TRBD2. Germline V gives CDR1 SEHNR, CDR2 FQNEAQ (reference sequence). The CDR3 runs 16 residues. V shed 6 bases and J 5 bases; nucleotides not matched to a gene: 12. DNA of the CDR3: TGTGCCAGCAGACTTGACCGGGGACTAGATCACAATGAGCAGTTCTTC. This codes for CASRLDRGLDHNEQFF.

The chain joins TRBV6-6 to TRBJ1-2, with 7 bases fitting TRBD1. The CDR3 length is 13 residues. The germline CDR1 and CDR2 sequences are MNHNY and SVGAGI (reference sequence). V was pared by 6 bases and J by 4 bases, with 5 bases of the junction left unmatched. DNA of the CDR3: TGTGCCAGCAGCCTAGGGACAGCCTATGGCTACACCTTC. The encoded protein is CASSLGTAYGYTF.

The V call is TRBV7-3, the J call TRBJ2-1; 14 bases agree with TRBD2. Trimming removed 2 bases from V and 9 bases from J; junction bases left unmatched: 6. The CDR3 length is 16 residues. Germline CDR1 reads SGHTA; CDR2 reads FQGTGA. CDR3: CASSLGGTSGSLEQFF. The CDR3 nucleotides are TGTGCCAGCAGCTTAGGCGGGACTAGCGGGAGTCTTGAGCAGTTCTTC.

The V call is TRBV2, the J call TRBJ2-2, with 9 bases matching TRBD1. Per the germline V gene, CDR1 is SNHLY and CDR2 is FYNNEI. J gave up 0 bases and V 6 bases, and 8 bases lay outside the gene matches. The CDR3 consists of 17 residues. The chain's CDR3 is CASSADRGMTNTGELFF. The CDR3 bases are TGTGCCAGCAGCGCCGACAGGGGGATGACGAACACCGGGGAGCTGTTTTTT.

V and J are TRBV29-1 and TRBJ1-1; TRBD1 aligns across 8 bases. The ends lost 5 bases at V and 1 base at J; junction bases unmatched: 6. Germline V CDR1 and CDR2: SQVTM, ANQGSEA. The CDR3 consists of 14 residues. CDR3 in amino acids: CSVRKTGGNTEAFF. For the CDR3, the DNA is TGCAGCGTTAGGAAAACAGGGGGGAACACTGAAGCTTTCTTT.